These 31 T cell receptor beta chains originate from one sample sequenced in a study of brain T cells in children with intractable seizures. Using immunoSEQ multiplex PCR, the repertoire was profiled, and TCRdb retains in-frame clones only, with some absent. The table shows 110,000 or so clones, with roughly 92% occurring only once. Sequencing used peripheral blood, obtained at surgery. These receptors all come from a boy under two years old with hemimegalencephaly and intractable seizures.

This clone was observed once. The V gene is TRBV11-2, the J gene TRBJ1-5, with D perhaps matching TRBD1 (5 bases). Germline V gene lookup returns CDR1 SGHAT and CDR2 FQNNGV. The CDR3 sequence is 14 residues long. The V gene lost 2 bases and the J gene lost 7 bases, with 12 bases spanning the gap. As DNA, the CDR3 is TGTGCCAGCAGCTTACAGGGCCGGGGCCAGCCCCAGCATTTT. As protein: CASSLQGRGQPQHF.

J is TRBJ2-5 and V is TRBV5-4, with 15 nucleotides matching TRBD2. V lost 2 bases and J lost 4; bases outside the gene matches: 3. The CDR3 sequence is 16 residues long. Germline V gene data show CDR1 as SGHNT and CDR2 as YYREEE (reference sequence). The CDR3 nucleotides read TGTGCCAGCAGCTTTCCGGGACTAGCGGGAGGAGAGACCCAGTACTTC. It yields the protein CASSFPGLAGGETQYF.

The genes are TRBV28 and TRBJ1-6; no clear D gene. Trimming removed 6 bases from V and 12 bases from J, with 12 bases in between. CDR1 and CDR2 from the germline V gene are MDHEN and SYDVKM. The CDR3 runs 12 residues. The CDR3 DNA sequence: TGTGCCAGCAGCCTGACTGATTTACCCCTCCACTTT. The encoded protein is CASSLTDLPLHF.

DNA for the CDR3: TGTGCCAGCAGCTTAAAGAACACTGAAGCTTTCTTT. Residues: CASSLKNTEAFF. The chain has TRBV7-9 and TRBJ1-1; unclear D gene. The germline CDR1 and CDR2 sequences are SEHNR and FQNEAQ (reference sequence). V lost 2 bases, J lost 1 base, and 2 bases lay in between. The CDR3 consists of 12 residues.

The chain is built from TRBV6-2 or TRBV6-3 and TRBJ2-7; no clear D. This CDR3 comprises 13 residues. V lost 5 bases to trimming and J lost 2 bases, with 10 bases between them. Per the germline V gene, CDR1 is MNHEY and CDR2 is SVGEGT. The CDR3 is CASSQDGAYEQYF. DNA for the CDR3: TGTGCCAGCAGTCAGGACGGAGCCTACGAGCAGTACTTC.

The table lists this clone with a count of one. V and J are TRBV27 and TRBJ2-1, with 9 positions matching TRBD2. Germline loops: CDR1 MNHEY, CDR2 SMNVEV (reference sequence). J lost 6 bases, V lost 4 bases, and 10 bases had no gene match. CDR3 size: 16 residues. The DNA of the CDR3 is TGTGCCAGCAGTTCCGTAGCGGGAGTAACTTTCAATGAGCAGTTCTTC. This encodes CASSSVAGVTFNEQFF.

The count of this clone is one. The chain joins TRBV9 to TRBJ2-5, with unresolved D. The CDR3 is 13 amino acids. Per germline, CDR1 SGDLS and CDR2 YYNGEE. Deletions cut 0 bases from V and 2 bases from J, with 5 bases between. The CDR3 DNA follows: TGTGCCAGCAGCGTAGGCCCGCAAGAGACCCAGTACTTC. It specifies CASSVGPQETQYF.

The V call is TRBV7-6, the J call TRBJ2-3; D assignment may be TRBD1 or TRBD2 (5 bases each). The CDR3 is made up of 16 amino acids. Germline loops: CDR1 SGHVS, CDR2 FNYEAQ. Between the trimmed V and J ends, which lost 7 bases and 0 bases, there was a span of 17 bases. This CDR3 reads CASTGLEGPSTDTQYF. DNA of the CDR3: TGTGCCAGCACCGGACTTGAGGGACCTAGCACAGATACGCAGTATTTT.

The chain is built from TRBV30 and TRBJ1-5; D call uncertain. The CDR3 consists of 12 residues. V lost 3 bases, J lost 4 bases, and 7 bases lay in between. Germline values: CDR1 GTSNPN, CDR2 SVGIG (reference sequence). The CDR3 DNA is TGTGCCTGGAGCGGGGAAAATCAGCCCCAGCATTTT. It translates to CAWSGENQPQHF. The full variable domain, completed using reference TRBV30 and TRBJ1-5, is SQTIHQWPATLVQPVGSPLSLECTVEGTSNPNLYWYRQAAGRGLQLLFYSVGIGQISSEVPQNLSASRPQDRQFILSSKKLLLSDSGFYLCAWSGENQPQHFGDGTRLSIL.

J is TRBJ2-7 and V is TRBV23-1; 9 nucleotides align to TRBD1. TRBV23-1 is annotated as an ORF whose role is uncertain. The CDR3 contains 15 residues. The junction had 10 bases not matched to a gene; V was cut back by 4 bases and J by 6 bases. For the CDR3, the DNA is TGCGCCAGCAGTCTTCTAGGGACAGGGACGGGCGAGCAGTACTTC. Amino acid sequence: CASSLLGTGTGEQYF.

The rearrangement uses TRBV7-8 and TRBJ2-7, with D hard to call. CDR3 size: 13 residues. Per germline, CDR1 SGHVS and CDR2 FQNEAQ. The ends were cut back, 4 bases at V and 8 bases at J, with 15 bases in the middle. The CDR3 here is CASSSPPHRQQYF. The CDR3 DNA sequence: TGTGCCAGCAGCTCCCCTCCCCACAGACAGCAGTACTTC. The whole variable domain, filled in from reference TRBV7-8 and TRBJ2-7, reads GAGVSQSPRYKVAKRGQDVALRCDPISGHVSLFWYQQALGQGPEFLTYFQNEAQLDKSGLPSDRFFAERPEGSVSTLKIQRTQQEDSAVYLCASSSPPHRQQYFGPGTRLTVT.

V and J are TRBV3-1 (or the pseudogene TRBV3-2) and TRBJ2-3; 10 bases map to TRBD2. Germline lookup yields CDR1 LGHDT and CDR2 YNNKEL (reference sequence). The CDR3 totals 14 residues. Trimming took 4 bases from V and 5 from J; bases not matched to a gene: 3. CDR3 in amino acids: CASSPPSGRDTQYF. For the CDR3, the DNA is TGTGCCAGCAGCCCCCCTAGCGGGAGAGATACGCAGTATTTT.

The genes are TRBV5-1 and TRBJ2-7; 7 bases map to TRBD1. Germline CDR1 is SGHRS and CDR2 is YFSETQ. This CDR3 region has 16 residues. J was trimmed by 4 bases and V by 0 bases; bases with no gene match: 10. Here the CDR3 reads CASSLVTGQVPYEQYF. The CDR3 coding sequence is TGCGCCAGCAGCTTGGTCACCGGACAGGTTCCTTACGAGCAGTACTTC.

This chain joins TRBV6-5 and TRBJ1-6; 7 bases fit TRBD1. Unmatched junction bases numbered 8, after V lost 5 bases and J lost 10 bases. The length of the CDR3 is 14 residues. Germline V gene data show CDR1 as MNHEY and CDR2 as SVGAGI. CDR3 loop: CASSRQGEGSPLHF. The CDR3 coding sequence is TGTGCCAGCAGTCGACAGGGAGAAGGGTCACCCCTCCACTTT.

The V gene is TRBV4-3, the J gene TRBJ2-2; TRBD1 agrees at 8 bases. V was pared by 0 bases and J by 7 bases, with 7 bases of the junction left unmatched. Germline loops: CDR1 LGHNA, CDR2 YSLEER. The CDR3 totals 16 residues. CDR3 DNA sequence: TGCGCCAGCAGCCAAGACTCCAGGGGGCGGCACGGGGAGCTGTTTTTT. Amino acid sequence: CASSQDSRGRHGELFF.

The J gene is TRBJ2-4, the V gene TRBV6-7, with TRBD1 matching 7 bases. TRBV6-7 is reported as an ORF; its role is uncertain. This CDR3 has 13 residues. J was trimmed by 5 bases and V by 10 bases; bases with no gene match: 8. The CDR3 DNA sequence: TGTGCCACAAAAAGGACAGGAGAAAACATTCAGTACTTC. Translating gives CATKRTGENIQYF.

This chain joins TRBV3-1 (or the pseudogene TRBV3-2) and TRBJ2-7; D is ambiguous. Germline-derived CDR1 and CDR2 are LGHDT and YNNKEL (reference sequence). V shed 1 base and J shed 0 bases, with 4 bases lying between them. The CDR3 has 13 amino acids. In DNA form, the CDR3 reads TGTGCCAGCAGCCAAGTTGCCTCCTACGAGCAGTACTTC. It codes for CASSQVASYEQYF.

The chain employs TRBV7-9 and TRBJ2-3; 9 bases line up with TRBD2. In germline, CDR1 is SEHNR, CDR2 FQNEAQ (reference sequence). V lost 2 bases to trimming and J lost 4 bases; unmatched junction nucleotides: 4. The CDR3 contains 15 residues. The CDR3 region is CASSLLAGTADTQYF. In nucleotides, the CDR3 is TGTGCCAGCAGCTTACTAGCGGGAACTGCAGATACGCAGTATTTT. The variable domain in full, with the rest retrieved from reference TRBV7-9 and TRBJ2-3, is DTGVSQNPRHKITKRGQNVTFRCDPISEHNRLYWYRQTLGQGPEFLTYFQNEAQLEKSRLLSDRFSAERPKGSFSTLEIQRTEQGDSAMYLCASSLLAGTADTQYFGPGTRLTVL.

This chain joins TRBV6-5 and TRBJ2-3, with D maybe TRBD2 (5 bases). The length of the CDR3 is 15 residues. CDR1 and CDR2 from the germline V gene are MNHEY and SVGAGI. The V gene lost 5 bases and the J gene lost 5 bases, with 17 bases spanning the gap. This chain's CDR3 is CASSRGSLDGDTQYF. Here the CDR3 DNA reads TGTGCCAGCAGTCGCGGGTCCCTGGATGGAGATACGCAGTATTTT.

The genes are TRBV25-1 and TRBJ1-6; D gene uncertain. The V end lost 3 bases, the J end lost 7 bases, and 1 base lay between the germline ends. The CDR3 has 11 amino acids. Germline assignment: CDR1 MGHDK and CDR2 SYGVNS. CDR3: CASSDNSPLHF. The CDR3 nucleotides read TGTGCCAGCAGTGACAATTCACCCCTCCACTTT.

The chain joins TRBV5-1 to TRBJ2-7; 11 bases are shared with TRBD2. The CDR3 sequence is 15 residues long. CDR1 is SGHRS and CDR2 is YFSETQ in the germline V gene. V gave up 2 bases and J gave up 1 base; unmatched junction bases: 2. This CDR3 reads CASSFIAGGSYEQYF. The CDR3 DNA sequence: TGCGCCAGCAGCTTCATAGCGGGAGGGTCCTACGAGCAGTACTTC.

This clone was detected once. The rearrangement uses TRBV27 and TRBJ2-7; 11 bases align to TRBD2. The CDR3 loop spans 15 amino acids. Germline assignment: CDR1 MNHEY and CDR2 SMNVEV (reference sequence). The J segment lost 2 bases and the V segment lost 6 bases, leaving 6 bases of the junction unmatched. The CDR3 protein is CASRGGTSGTYEQYF. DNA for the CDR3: TGTGCCAGCAGGGGGGGGACTAGCGGAACCTACGAGCAGTACTTC.

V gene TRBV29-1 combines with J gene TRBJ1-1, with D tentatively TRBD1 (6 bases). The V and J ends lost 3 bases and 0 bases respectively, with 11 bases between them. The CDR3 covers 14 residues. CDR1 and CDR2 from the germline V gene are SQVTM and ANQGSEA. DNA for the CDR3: TGCAGCGTTGATTCCGGGGGGCTGAACACTGAAGCTTTCTTT. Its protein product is CSVDSGGLNTEAFF.

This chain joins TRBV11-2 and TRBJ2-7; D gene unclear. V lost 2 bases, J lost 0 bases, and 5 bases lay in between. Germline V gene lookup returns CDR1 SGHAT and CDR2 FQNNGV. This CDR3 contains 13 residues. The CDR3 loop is CASSLIGSYEQYF. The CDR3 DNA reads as TGTGCCAGCAGCTTAATCGGCTCCTACGAGCAGTACTTC.

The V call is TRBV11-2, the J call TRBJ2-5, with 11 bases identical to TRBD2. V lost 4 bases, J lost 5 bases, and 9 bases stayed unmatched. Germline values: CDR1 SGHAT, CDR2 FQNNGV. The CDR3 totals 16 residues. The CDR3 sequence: CASSSNSGRAGETQYF. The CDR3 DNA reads TGTGCCAGCAGCTCCAATAGCGGGAGGGCCGGGGAGACCCAGTACTTC.

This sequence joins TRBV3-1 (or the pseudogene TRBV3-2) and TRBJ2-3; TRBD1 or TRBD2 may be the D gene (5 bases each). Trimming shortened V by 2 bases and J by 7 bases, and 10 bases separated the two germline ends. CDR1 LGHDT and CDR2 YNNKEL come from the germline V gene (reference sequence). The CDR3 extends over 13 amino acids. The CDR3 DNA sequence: TGTGCCAGCAGCCAATTGAGGGGTCATACGCAGTATTTT. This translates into CASSQLRGHTQYF.

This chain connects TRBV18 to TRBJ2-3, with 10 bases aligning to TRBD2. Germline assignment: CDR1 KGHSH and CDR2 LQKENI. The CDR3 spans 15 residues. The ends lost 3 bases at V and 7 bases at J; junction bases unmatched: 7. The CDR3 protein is CASSPSGRPGYTQYF. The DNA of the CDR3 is TGTGCCAGCTCACCTAGCGGGAGGCCAGGTTATACGCAGTATTTT.

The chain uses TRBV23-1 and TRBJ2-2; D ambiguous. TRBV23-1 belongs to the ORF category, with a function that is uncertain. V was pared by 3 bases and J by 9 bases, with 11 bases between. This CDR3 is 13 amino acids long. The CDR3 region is CASSHPRSRELFF. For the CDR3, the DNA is TGCGCCAGCAGTCACCCTCGGTCCCGGGAGCTGTTTTTT.

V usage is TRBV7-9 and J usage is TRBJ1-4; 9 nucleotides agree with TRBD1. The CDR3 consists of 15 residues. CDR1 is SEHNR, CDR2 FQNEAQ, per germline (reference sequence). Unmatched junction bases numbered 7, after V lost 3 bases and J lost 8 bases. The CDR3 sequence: CASSFTGGLWEKLFF. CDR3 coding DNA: TGTGCCAGCAGCTTCACAGGGGGCTTATGGGAAAAACTGTTTTTT.

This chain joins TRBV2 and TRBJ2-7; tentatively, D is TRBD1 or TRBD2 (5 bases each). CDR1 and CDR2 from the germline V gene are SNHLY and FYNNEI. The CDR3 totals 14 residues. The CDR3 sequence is CATKPGTTPYEQYF. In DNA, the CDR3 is TGTGCGACCAAACCCGGGACGACCCCCTACGAGCAGTACTTC.

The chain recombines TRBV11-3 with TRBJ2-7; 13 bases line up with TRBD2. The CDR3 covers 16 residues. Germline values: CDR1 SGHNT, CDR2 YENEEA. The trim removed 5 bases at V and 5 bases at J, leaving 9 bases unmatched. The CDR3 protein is CASSPRTSGGGDEQYF. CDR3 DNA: TGTGCCAGCAGCCCACGGACTAGCGGGGGCGGGGACGAGCAGTACTTC.